This entry lists 23 T cell receptor beta chains sequenced from one sample in a study of T cells in Graves' hyperthyroidism and ophthalmopathy. RNA transcripts served as the template for amplifying TCR beta CDR3 regions. Carried out on the TCR CDR3, a first-round RT-PCR used the HTBI primer set. TCRdb processed the multiplex PCR reads anew with MiXCR; each CDR3 protein has one entry. The sample shows some 570,000 distinct CDR3 sequences, 14% of them seen only once. The sample comprised blood. Source of these receptors: a woman aged 18 to 35 with Graves' ophthalmopathy.

This clonotype has only a few counts. The chain combines TRBV6-2 or TRBV6-3 with TRBJ2-7, with D unresolved. Germline V gene data show CDR1 as MNHEY and CDR2 as SVGEGT. V lost 6 bases to trimming and J lost 2 bases, with 26 bases between them. This CDR3 contains 18 residues. CDR3 in amino acids: CASSPDSFGRLPTYEQYF. The DNA for the CDR3 is TGTGCCAGCAGCCCCGATTCCTTCGGGCGGCTCCCCACCTACGAGCAGTACTTC.

This clonotype was seen only a few times. The CDR3 nucleotides read TGTGCCAGTAGGGGGACAGGGGGGAGCAATCAGCCCCAGCATTTT. It is translated as CASRGTGGSNQPQHF. The chain carries TRBV19 and TRBJ1-5; 11 positions agree with TRBD1. CDR3 size: 15 residues. V gave up 6 bases and J gave up 1 base; unmatched junction bases: 2. Looked up from germline, CDR1 is LNHDA and CDR2 is SQIVND (reference sequence).

The chain employs TRBV9 and TRBJ1-4; 7 bases are a match to TRBD1. The length of the CDR3 is 15 residues. The ends lost 4 bases at V and 8 bases at J; junction bases unmatched: 11. Germline lookup yields CDR1 SGDLS and CDR2 YYNGEE. This CDR3 reads CASSPDAGGGEKLFF. The CDR3 nucleotides read TGTGCCAGCAGCCCCGACGCAGGGGGTGGGGAAAAACTGTTTTTT.

This clonotype has more than one count but fewer than ten. This chain links TRBV19 with TRBJ1-5; the match to TRBD1 covers 7 bases. This CDR3 is 16 amino acids long. Per germline, CDR1 LNHDA and CDR2 SQIVND (reference sequence). The ends lost 5 bases at V and 0 bases at J; junction bases unmatched: 7. The CDR3: CASSRSGTDSNQPQHF. CDR3 nucleotide sequence: TGTGCCAGTAGTCGATCCGGGACAGATAGCAATCAGCCCCAGCATTTT.

This clonotype has at least ten counts. The rearrangement uses TRBV11-2 and TRBJ2-1; TRBD1 aligns across 9 bases. V dropped 5 bases and J dropped 0; count of bases not matched to a gene: 5. Germline lookup yields CDR1 SGHAT and CDR2 FQNNGV. The CDR3 totals 16 residues. The CDR3 region is CASSIPGQGSYNEQFF. DNA of the CDR3: TGTGCCAGCAGCATCCCGGGACAGGGCTCCTACAATGAGCAGTTCTTC.

There are many counts of this clonotype. V is TRBV20-1 and J is TRBJ2-7; 9 nucleotides align to TRBD2. Germline lookup yields CDR1 DFQATT and CDR2 SNEGSKA (reference sequence). This CDR3 comprises 15 residues. The V and J ends lost 1 base and 6 bases, in that order; junction bases with no gene match: 10. Here the CDR3 reads CSARARGLAGTEQYF. In DNA form, the CDR3 reads TGCAGTGCTAGAGCCCGCGGGCTAGCGGGAACCGAGCAGTACTTC.

For this clonotype: Because the CDR3's place on the DNA is in doubt, the DNA is left out and the CDR3 is given as listed by TCRdb. This sequence joins TRBV20-1 and TRBJ2-2. Germline CDR1 DFQATT, CDR2 SNEGSKA (reference sequence). A total of 15 residues make up the CDR3, ends included. The CDR3 here is CSARMDRRTPGSCFF.

This clonotype was observed a handful of times. The chain links TRBV12-5 to TRBJ2-2; D is undetermined. The V gene's germline CDR1 is LGHNT and CDR2 FRNRAP. Trimming took off 1 base at V and 5 bases at J, with 11 bases between the two ends. The CDR3 sequence is 15 residues long. The CDR3 spells CASGLGLSRTGELFF. CDR3 nucleotides: TGTGCTAGTGGTTTGGGACTGAGTCGGACCGGGGAGCTGTTTTTT.

The chain joins TRBV4-2 to TRBJ2-1; D is possibly TRBD2 (6 bases). Trimming took 2 bases from V and 6 from J, leaving 17 bases between them. CDR1 is LGHNA, CDR2 YNFKEQ, per germline. The CDR3 consists of 16 residues. CDR3 DNA: TGTGCCAGCAGCCAACACTGGGGGGAATCGGTCAATGAGCAGTTCTTC. It is translated as CASSQHWGESVNEQFF.

This clonotype was detected ten times or more. The chain joins TRBV4-2 to TRBJ2-7; D remains unclear. With 1 base removed from V and 2 bases from J, the gap between germline ends came to 12 bases. The CDR3 totals 15 residues. From germline, CDR1 is LGHNA and CDR2 YNFKEQ. CDR3 sequence: CASSQVSLAAYEQYF. Written as DNA, the CDR3 is TGTGCCAGCAGCCAAGTTAGTCTCGCGGCCTACGAGCAGTACTTC.

This clonotype was picked up many times. Sequence at one end of the junction differs from germline and may be a read error. The rearrangement links TRBV27 to TRBJ2-7; D remains unclear. The CDR3 length is 15 residues. The germline V gene has CDR1 MNHEY and CDR2 SMNVEV (reference sequence). CDR3 DNA: TGTGCCAGCAGTCTATCTCAGGTCACGTCCTACGAGCAGTACTTC. Translation gives CASSLSQVTSYEQYF.

Details on this clonotype: This could be a read error, since a much larger clone is one nucleotide away. The CDR3 does not close with the conserved phenylalanine or tryptophan, likely indicating a read error. This chain uses TRBV5-5 with TRBJ1-5, with D uncertain. Trimming took off 5 bases at V and 0 bases at J, with 15 bases between the two ends. This CDR3 region has 16 residues. Germline V gives CDR1 SGHKS, CDR2 YYEKEE (reference sequence). For the CDR3, the DNA is TGTGCCAGCAGACCATCCGGCCACTATAGCAATCAGCCCCAGCATTGT. Translated, it gives CASRPSGHYSNQPQHC.

At least ten counts were recorded for this clonotype. This sequence joins TRBV20-1 and TRBJ1-6; 9 positions agree with TRBD1. V shed 6 bases and J 12 bases; nucleotides not matched to a gene: 12. The germline V gene has CDR1 DFQATT and CDR2 SNEGSKA (reference sequence). The CDR3 runs 14 residues. The chain's CDR3 is CSASRTGVGEPLHF. DNA of the CDR3: TGCAGTGCGAGTAGGACAGGGGTTGGAGAACCCCTCCACTTT.

This clonotype was recorded many times. The rearrangement joins TRBV2 to TRBJ2-2; TRBD1 aligns across 8 bases. The V segment lost 4 bases and the J segment 5 bases; nucleotides outside the gene matches: 6. Germline V lookup: CDR1 SNHLY, CDR2 FYNNEI. CDR3 length equals 15 residues. In DNA form, the CDR3 reads TGTGCCAGCAGTGGTGTCAGGGGGCGGACCGGGGAGCTGTTTTTT. It translates to CASSGVRGRTGELFF.

This chain joins TRBV20-1 and TRBJ2-7, with 10 positions matching TRBD1. The germline gives CDR1 DFQATT, CDR2 SNEGSKA (reference sequence). CDR3 length: 15 amino acids. V gave up 5 bases and J gave up 0 bases; unmatched junction bases: 7. The chain's CDR3 is CSAWGQGTSSYEQYF. In DNA form, the CDR3 reads TGCAGTGCTTGGGGACAGGGGACTAGCTCCTACGAGCAGTACTTC.

The CDR3 nucleotides read TGTGCCAGCAGTCCTAGCGGGAAGTCTCAAGAGACCCAGTACTTC. Its protein is CASSPSGKSQETQYF. The rearrangement uses TRBV27 and TRBJ2-5; 9 nucleotides agree with TRBD2. The length of the CDR3 is 15 residues. J lost 2 bases, V lost 5 bases, and 6 bases had no gene match. Germline V CDR1 and CDR2: MNHEY, SMNVEV (reference sequence).

This clonotype was picked up many times. The V gene is TRBV7-2, the J gene TRBJ2-3; 8 bases align to TRBD2. Germline trimming cut 2 bases from V and 6 bases from J; bases unmatched to any gene: 19. CDR1 SGHTA and CDR2 FQGNSA come from the germline V gene. The CDR3 extends over 19 amino acids. The CDR3 is CASSLRGYFREGRLDTQYF. CDR3 DNA sequence: TGTGCCAGCAGCTTAAGGGGGTATTTTCGGGAGGGCCGGTTGGATACGCAGTATTTT.

The chain has TRBV27 and TRBJ1-5; 7 nucleotides agree with TRBD1. Germline trimming cut 0 bases from V and 9 bases from J; bases unmatched to any gene: 11. The CDR3 runs to 16 residues. Germline CDR1 MNHEY, CDR2 SMNVEV (reference sequence). The DNA for the CDR3 is TGTGCCAGCAGTTTATCGCCCACAGGGGCCCAAGGGCCCCAGCATTTT. Its protein is CASSLSPTGAQGPQHF.

This clonotype was observed many times. J is TRBJ1-1 and V is TRBV12-3 or TRBV12-4; maybe TRBD1 (5 bases). Trimming took off 6 bases at V and 3 bases at J, with 17 bases between the two ends. This CDR3 is built from 15 residues. The CDR3 bases are TGTGCCAGCAGCAGGGTCTATCCGGTGGACACTGAAGCTTTCTTT. Protein sequence: CASSRVYPVDTEAFF.

This clonotype was detected many times. The rearrangement uses TRBV11-2 and TRBJ2-1; D is undetermined. The CDR3 contains 13 residues. The V end lost 0 bases, the J end lost 6 bases, and 6 bases lay between the germline ends. Germline CDR1 and CDR2: SGHAT and FQNNGV. The CDR3, as DNA: TGTGCCAGCAGCTTAGAGGGCAGCAATGAGCAGTTCTTC. Translating gives CASSLEGSNEQFF.

This rearrangement joins TRBV19 to TRBJ2-3, with D maybe TRBD1 (6 bases). Germline loops: CDR1 LNHDA, CDR2 SQIVND (reference sequence). The CDR3 spans 15 residues. Trimming left V 5 bases short and J 6 bases short, with 18 bases between. The CDR3 sequence: CASSLLRPGQDTQYF. CDR3 sequence (DNA): TGTGCCAGTAGTCTCCTAAGGCCCGGACAGGATACGCAGTATTTT.

This clonotype was picked up many times. The V call is TRBV28, the J call TRBJ1-2; 8 bases map to TRBD1. V was clipped by 3 bases and J by 8 bases; unmatched bases: 11. Per the germline V gene, CDR1 is MDHEN and CDR2 is SYDVKM. This CDR3 is built from 15 residues. CDR3 in amino acids: CASSLRGQGGGGYTF. CDR3 bases: TGTGCCAGCAGTTTGAGAGGACAGGGAGGTGGAGGCTACACCTTC.

V gene TRBV12-3 or TRBV12-4 combines with J gene TRBJ2-1, with TRBD1 matching 10 bases. The CDR3 contains 15 residues. J was trimmed by 5 bases and V by 5 bases; bases with no gene match: 6. CDR3 sequence: CASSDRDRGHNEQFF. CDR3 DNA: TGTGCCAGCAGTGACCGGGACAGGGGTCACAATGAGCAGTTCTTC.